This T cell receptor (beta chain) comes out of a study of shared clonotypes between healthy human individuals. Donors comprised only Caucasian adults living in Nashville, Tennessee. The germline V gene encodes CDR1 MNHEY and CDR2 SMNVEV (reference sequence). This CDR3 is 14 amino acids long. V dropped 7 bases and J dropped 4; count of bases not matched to a gene: 8. Sorted-subset replicate PCR reactions contained roughly 190 ng DNA, corresponding to approximately 30,000 T cell genomes. The protocol was immunoSEQ multiplex PCR, while the TCRdb copy is restricted to in-frame clones and leaves out a portion. This sample yields approximately 2.5 million clones, of which 93% are seen a single time; roughly 0.39% belongs to the top ten.

The source of this sequence is a man aged 18 to 35 in good health. Some clones in this sample may be carry-over from other donors' samples. The J gene is TRBJ2-7, the V gene TRBV27; 9 nucleotides line up with TRBD2. The sequencing sample was made of naive CD4+ T cells from PBMCs. Subset specified: CD45RA+ positively selected. In DNA, the CDR3 is TGTGCCAGCACAGATAGCGGGGGCTCTTACGAGCAGTACTTC. Its translation: CASTDSGGSYEQYF.